This TCR beta chain was retrieved from a study of human T cells and chemical hapten exposure. Across the whole study: Each week of the approximately 25-week study, patients had diphenylcyclopropenone applied to the scalp. Recorded diagnoses among the mostly female patients were alopecia areata, totalis or universalis.

TCRdb re-derived calls from the RACE reads in MiXCR, one entry per CDR3 protein. The repertoire has 40,000 to 65,000 distinct CDR3 sequences, 9.5% to 11% of them found once; the top ten carry around 1.8%. Time point here: patch test 1, 2 weeks after DPC sensitization. The treatment here: therapeutic diphenylcyclopropenone sensitization with weekly scalp DPC. Total RNA extraction was carried out from unfractionated whole blood. The CDR3 is 12 residues long. The V end lost 6 bases, the J end lost 1 base, and 9 bases lay between the germline ends. Germline assignment: CDR1 SQVTM and CDR2 ANQGSEA. The rearrangement links TRBV29-1 to TRBJ2-5; possibly TRBD1 for D (6 bases). The sequenced sample was whole blood, obtained in connection with sensitization to the hapten diphenylcyclopropenone (DPC). This TCR came from a woman aged 40 to 50 with alopecia areata. Some clones in this sample may be carry-over from other donors' samples. For the CDR3, the DNA is TGCAGCGTGATGGACAGCCAAGAGACCCAGTACTTC. Protein product: CSVMDSQETQYF.